The clone carrying this T cell receptor (beta chain) was seen ten or more times. Its specificity is unknown. A library of TCRbeta sequences, prepared with unique molecular identifiers, was generated. TCRdb reprocessed the PCR reads via MiXCR and lists one record per CDR3 protein. The sample yields hundreds of thousands of distinct CDR3 sequences, around 7.5% seen once. The record originates from a study of T-cell reconstitution after alpha-beta-depleted transplantation in children. The study's findings and limits: The study traced high day-60 TCRbeta diversity in some patients to surviving recipient T cells and thymic progenitors. T-cell counts and diversity were attributed mostly to newly produced T cells one year after transplant. Alpha-beta T cells present about two months after transplant were reported to originate from several hundred expanded graft clones.

This specimen consisted of PBMCs, mostly from graft donor cells, obtained 180 days after TCRalphabeta/CD19-depleted stem cell transplant. This clonotype was obtained from a male patient younger than 18 who had a stem cell transplant for acute lymphoblastic leukemia, so the T cells may come from the graft donor.

The CDR3 is CASSNRGTSGQETQYF. The CDR3 bases are TGTGCCAGCAGTAACCGGGGGACTAGCGGACAAGAGACCCAGTACTTC. The chain uses TRBV27 and TRBJ2-5; 11 bases line up with TRBD2. Germline V gene sequence: CDR1 MNHEY, CDR2 SMNVEV (reference sequence). V shed 5 bases and J 2 bases; nucleotides not matched to a gene: 7. The CDR3 consists of 16 residues.